This T cell receptor beta chain appears in the sequencing data of a study of blood T cells in healthy people across ages. Study-wide results and limits: Naive CD4+ cells and diversity were both higher in long-lived donors than in aged donors. No one knew whether donors had CMV, which possibly confounded expanded clonotype changes. With age, beta diversity per million T cells declined roughly linearly, significantly by around 43.

The second PCR ran roughly 6 to 11 cycles with a sample-barcoded 5' primer and J-beta primers. MiXCR was run by TCRdb on the 5' RACE reads, yielding one entry per CDR3 protein. The sample has approximately 1.5 million distinct CDR3 sequences, approximately 32% seen once. This clonotype was detected only a few times. As yet, its antigen is unknown. Germline-derived CDR1 and CDR2 are SGHAT and FQNNGV. The CDR3 has 16 residues. Trimming at V came to 3 bases and at J to 2 bases, leaving 6 bases not matched to a gene. Each sample provided at least 6 micrograms of extracted total RNA. Sequenced: blood. This TCR came from a woman under 40 in good health. V is TRBV11-2 and J is TRBJ2-3; 9 bases align to TRBD2. CDR3 sequence reads: CASSLGAGGFTDTQYF. The CDR3 DNA follows: TGTGCCAGCAGCTTGGGAGCGGGGGGATTCACAGATACGCAGTATTTT.